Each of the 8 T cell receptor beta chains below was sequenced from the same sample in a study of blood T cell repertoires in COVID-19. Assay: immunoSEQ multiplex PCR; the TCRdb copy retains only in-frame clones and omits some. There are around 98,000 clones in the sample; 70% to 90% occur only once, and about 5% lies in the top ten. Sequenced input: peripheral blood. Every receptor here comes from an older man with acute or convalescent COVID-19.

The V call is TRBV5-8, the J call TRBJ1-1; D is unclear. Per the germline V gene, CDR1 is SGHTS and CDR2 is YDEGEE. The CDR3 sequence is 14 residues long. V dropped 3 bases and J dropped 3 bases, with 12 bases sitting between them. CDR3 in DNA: TGTGCCAGCAGCTGGAAGAGCGTCTACACTGAAGCTTTCTTT. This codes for CASSWKSVYTEAFF.

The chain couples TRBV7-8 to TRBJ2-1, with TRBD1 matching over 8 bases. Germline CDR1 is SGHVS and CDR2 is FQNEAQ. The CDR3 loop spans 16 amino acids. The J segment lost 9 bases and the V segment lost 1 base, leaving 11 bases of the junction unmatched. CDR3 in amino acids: CASSLVQGEAFGEQFF. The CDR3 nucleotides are TGTGCCAGCAGCTTAGTACAGGGGGAGGCCTTCGGTGAGCAGTTCTTC.

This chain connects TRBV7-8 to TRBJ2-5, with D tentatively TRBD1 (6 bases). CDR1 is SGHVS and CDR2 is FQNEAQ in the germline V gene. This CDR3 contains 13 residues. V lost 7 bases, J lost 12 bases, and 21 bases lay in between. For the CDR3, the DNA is TGTGCCAGCACCCCCAGAAAGGGGGAACCTGAGTACTTC. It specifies CASTPRKGEPEYF.

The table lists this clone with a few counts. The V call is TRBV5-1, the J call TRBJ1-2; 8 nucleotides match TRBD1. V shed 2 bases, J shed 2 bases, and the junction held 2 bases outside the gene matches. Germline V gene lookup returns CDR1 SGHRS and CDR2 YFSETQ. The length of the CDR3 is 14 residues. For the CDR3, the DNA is TGCGCCAGCAGCTTCGGACAGGGCAACTATGGCTACACCTTC. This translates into CASSFGQGNYGYTF.

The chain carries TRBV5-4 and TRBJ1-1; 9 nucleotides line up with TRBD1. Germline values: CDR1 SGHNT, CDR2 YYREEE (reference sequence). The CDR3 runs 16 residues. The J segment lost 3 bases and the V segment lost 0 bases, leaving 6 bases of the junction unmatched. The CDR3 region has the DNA TGTGCCAGCAGCTTGGGTGTGAGACAGGGGGACACTGAAGCTTTCTTT. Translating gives CASSLGVRQGDTEAFF.

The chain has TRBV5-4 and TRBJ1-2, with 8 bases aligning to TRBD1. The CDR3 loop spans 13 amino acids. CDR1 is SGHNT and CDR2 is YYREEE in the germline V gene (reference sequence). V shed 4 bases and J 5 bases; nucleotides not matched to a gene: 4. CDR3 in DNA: TGTGCCAGCAGCGAGGACAGGGTATATGGCTACACCTTC. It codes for CASSEDRVYGYTF.

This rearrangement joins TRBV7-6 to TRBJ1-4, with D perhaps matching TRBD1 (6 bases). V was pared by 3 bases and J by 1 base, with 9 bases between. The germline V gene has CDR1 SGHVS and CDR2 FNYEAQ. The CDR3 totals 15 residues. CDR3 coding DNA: TGTGCCAGCAGCTTCTTACAGGGAACTAATGAAAAACTGTTTTTT. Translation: CASSFLQGTNEKLFF.

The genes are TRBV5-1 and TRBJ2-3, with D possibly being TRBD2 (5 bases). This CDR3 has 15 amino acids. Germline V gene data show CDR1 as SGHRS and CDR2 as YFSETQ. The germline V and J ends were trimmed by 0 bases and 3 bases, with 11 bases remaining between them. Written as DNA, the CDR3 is TGCGCCAGCAGCTTGGACCAGCCGGGGACAGATACGCAGTATTTT. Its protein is CASSLDQPGTDTQYF.